The text below deals with one TCR beta chain. Original processing methods: Estimation of nucleated cell counts was performed using reference gene primer amplification. Method: immunoSEQ multiplex PCR; TCRdb's copy keeps in-frame clones and lacks some. V and J calls and clone size are given by that table; D and trimming were obtained from the DNA. The sample shows about 140,000 clones, 81% of them seen only once. This record belongs to a study of blood T cell repertoires in COVID-19. About the research overall: The origin of the acute and convalescent COVID-19 samples was the United States, Italy and Spain.

The CDR3 spans 12 residues. Deletions cut 3 bases from V and 8 bases from J, with 10 bases between. The chain joins TRBV12-3 or TRBV12-4 to TRBJ1-2; D is unresolved. This sequence was found in a woman between 55 and 75 years old with active or convalescent COVID-19. The sequencing input was peripheral blood. CDR3 bases: TGTGCCAGCAGTTTCCAGATATCGGGCTACACCTTC. Translated: CASSFQISGYTF.